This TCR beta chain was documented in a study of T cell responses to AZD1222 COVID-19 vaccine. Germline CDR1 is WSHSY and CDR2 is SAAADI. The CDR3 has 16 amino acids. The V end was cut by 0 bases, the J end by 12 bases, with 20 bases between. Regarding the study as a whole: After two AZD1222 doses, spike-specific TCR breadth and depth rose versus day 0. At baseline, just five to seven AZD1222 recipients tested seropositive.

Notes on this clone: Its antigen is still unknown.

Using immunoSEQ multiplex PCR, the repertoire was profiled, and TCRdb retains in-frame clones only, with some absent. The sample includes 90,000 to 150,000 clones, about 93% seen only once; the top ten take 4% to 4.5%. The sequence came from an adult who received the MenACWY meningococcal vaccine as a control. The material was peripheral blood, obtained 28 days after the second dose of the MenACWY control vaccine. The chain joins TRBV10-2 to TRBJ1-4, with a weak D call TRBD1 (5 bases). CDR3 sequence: CASSESRGEGRLELFF. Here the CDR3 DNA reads TGCGCCAGCAGTGAGTCAAGAGGGGAAGGGCGTTTGGAACTGTTTTTT.